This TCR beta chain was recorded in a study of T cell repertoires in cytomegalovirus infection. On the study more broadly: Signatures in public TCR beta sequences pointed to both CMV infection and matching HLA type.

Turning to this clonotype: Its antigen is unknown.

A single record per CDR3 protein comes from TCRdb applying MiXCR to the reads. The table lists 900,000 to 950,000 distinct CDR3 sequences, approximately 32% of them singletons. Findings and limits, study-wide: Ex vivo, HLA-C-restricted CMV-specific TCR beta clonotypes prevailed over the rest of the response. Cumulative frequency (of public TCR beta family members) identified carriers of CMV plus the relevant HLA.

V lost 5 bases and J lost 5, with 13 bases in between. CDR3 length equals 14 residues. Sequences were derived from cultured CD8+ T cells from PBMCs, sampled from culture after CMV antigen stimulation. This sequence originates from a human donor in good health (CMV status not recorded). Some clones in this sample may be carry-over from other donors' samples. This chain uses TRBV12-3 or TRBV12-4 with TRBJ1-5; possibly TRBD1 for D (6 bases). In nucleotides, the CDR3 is TGTGCCAGCAGTCCTCCCGGGGGCGATCAGCCCCAGCATTTT. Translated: CASSPPGGDQPQHF.